The clone carrying this TCR beta chain was detected only a few times. The record originates from a study of T cell repertoires in aging, cancer and after chemotherapy. Study background: Over several months to years, re-sampled healthy donor repertoires clearly shared clones.

Amplification of TCR beta used genomic DNA extracted from peripheral blood. A mixed TRB-A/B primer pool amplified rearranged TRB by multiplex touch-down PCR. MiXCR, run by TCRdb on the multiplex PCR reads, gives a single entry per CDR3 protein. The sample includes about 9,200 distinct CDR3 sequences, about 35% seen only once; the top ten take approximately 3.5%. Germline CDR1 is SGHRS and CDR2 is YFSETQ. The CDR3 is 14 residues long. The ends lost 5 bases at V and 5 bases at J; junction bases unmatched: 4. Sequencing used blood. This TCR derives from a human donor in good health. V and J are TRBV5-1 and TRBJ1-6; TRBD1 matches 7 bases. The chain's CDR3 is CASSSGTDNSPLHF. In DNA form, the CDR3 reads TGCGCCAGCAGTTCTGGGACAGATAATTCACCCCTCCACTTT. Looking up the rest from reference TRBV5-1 and TRBJ1-6 gives the full variable domain: KAGVTQTPRYLIKTRGQQVTLSCSPISGHRSVSWYQQTPGQGLQFLFEYFSETQRNKGNFPGRFSGRQFSNSRSEMNVSTLELGDSALYLCASSSGTDNSPLHFGNGTRLTVT.